This T cell receptor (beta chain) is from a study of technical replicates of blood from a few donors. Data came from immunoSEQ multiplex PCR; TCRdb stores just in-frame clones and leaves some out. The table lists 50,000 to 60,000 clones, 90% to 95% of them singletons, with about 3.6% in the top ten. The CDR3 is made up of 15 amino acids. The germline V gene has CDR1 SGHTA and CDR2 FQGNSA. Trimming at V came to 7 bases and at J to 9 bases, leaving 10 bases not matched to a gene. The source is a human donor in good health. Some clones in this sample may be carry-over from other donors' samples. The sample taken for sequencing was PBMCs. This chain links TRBV7-2 with TRBJ2-1; 12 bases agree with TRBD2. The CDR3 nucleotides are TGTGCCAGCATCGAGACTAGCGGGAGAACCAGTGAGCAGTTCTTC. Translated: CASIETSGRTSEQFF. The full variable domain, with the rest looked up from reference TRBV7-2 and TRBJ2-1, is GAGVSQSPSNKVTEKGKDVELRCDPISGHTALYWYRQSLGQGLEFLIYFQGNSAPDKSGLPSDRFSAERTGGSVSTLTIQRTQQEDSAVYLCASIETSGRTSEQFFGPGTRLTVL.